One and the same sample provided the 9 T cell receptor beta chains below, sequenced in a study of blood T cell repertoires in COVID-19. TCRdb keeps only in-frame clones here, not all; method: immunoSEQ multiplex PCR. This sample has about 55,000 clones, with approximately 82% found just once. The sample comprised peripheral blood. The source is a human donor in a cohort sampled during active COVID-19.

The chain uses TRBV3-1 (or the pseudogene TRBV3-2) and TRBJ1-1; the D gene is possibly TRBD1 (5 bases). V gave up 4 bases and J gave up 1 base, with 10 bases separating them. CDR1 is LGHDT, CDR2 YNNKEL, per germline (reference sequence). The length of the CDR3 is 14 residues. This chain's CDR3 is CASSPDRTNTEAFF. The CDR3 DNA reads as TGTGCCAGCAGCCCTGACAGAACGAACACTGAAGCTTTCTTT.

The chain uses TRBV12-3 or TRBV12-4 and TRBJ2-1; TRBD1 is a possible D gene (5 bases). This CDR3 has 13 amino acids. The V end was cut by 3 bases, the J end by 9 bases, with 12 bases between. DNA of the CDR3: TGTGCCAGCAGTTTCCCTTTAAGGGGTGAGCAGTTCTTC. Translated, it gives CASSFPLRGEQFF.

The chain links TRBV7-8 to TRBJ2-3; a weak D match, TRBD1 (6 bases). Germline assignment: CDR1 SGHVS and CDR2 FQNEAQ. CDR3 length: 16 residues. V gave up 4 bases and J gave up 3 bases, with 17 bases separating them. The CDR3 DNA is TGTGCCAGCAGCTCGACAGGTCTTGTCGAGACAGATACGCAGTATTTT. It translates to CASSSTGLVETDTQYF.

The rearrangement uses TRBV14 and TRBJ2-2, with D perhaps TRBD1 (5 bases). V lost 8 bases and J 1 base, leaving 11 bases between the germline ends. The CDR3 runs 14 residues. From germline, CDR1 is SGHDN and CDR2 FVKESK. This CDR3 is CASRRQGNTGELFF. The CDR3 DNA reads TGTGCCAGCCGCCGCCAGGGGAACACCGGGGAGCTGTTTTTT.

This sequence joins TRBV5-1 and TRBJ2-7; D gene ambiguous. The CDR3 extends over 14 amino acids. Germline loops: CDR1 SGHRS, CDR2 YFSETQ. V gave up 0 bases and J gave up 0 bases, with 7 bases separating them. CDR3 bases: TGCGCCAGCAGCTTGGGAGGTAGCTCCTACGAGCAGTACTTC. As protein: CASSLGGSSYEQYF. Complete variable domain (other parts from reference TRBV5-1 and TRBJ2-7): KAGVTQTPRYLIKTRGQQVTLSCSPISGHRSVSWYQQTPGQGLQFLFEYFSETQRNKGNFPGRFSGRQFSNSRSEMNVSTLELGDSALYLCASSLGGSSYEQYFGPGTRLTVT.

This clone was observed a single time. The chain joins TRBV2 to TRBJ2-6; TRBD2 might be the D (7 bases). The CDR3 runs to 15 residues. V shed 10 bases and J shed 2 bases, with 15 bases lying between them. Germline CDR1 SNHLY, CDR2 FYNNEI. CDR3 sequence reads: CAIRRGATGANVLTF. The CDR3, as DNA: TGTGCCATCCGACGGGGGGCTACTGGGGCCAACGTCCTGACTTTC.

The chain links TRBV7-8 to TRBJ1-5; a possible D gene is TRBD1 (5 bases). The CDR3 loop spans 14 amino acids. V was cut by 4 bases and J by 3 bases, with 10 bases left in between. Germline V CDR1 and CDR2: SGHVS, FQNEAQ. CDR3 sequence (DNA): TGTGCCAGCAGCTCCGCGGGGGTCAATCAGCCCCAGCATTTT. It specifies CASSSAGVNQPQHF.

CDR3: CASSANEAMPYEQYF. CDR3 DNA: TGTGCCAGCAGCGCCAATGAAGCAATGCCCTACGAGCAGTACTTC. V is TRBV14 and J is TRBJ2-7; D is unclear. The ends were cut back, 5 bases at V and 2 bases at J, with 16 bases in the middle. CDR1 and CDR2 from the germline V gene are SGHDN and FVKESK. The CDR3 loop spans 15 amino acids.

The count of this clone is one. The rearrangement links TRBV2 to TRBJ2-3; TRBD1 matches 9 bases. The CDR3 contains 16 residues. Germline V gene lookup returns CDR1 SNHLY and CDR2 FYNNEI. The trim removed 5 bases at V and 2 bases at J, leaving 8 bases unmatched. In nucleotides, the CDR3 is TGTGCCAGCAGTTCGCCCGGGACAGGGATCACAGATACGCAGTATTTT. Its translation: CASSSPGTGITDTQYF. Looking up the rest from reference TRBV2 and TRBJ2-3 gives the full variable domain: EPEVTQTPSHQVTQMGQEVILRCVPISNHLYFYWYRQILGQKVEFLVSFYNNEISEKSEIFDDQFSVERPDGSNFTLKIRSTKLEDSAMYFCASSSPGTGITDTQYFGPGTRLTVL.